A single sample is the source of the 10 T cell receptor beta chains below, sequenced in a study of T-cell reconstitution after alpha-beta-depleted transplantation in children. Unique molecular identifiers were incorporated during preparation of the TCRbeta library. TCRdb analysed the PCR reads with MiXCR anew, one entry per CDR3 protein. In the table there are approximately 1,000,000 distinct CDR3 sequences, about 30% of which are singletons. Sample: PBMCs, mostly from graft donor cells, taken 360 days after TCRalphabeta/CD19-depleted stem cell transplant. Receptors originate from a boy younger than two who had a stem cell transplant for SCID, so the T cells may come from the graft donor.

The chain uses TRBV20-1 and TRBJ1-1; the D is unclear. V was clipped by 3 bases and J by 5 bases, with 19 bases between them. The CDR3 consists of 15 residues. From germline, CDR1 is DFQATT and CDR2 SNEGSKA (reference sequence). The CDR3 DNA is TGCAGTGCTAGCCAGGATGGGGTTGTTGGGACTGAAGCTTTCTTT. As protein: CSASQDGVVGTEAFF.

This clonotype has more than one count but fewer than ten. J is TRBJ2-1 and V is TRBV5-1, with 7 nucleotides matching TRBD1. From germline, CDR1 is SGHRS and CDR2 YFSETQ. Trimming at V came to 4 bases and at J to 8 bases, leaving 9 bases not matched to a gene. The CDR3 length is 14 residues. CDR3 loop: CASSPEQGWDEQFF. For the CDR3, the DNA is TGCGCCAGCAGCCCCGAACAGGGGTGGGATGAGCAGTTCTTC.

J is TRBJ2-3 and V is TRBV7-9, with 9 nucleotides matching TRBD2. V was pared by 4 bases and J by 1 base, with 6 bases of the junction left unmatched. The CDR3 extends over 16 amino acids. CDR1 is SEHNR and CDR2 is FQNEAQ in the germline V gene (reference sequence). CDR3: CASSYPKRGGTDTQYF. DNA for the CDR3: TGTGCCAGCAGCTACCCTAAGCGGGGGGGCACAGATACGCAGTATTTT.

In this sample, this clonotype turned up a few times. The CDR3 reads CASSNTRRGYGYTF. CDR3 bases: TGTGCCAGCAGCAATACCAGGCGAGGTTATGGCTACACCTTC. This chain links TRBV4-2 with TRBJ1-2; D is ambiguous. CDR3 length: 14 amino acids. The V end lost 5 bases, the J end lost 5 bases, and 15 bases lay between the germline ends. Germline CDR1 reads LGHNA; CDR2 reads YNFKEQ.

As to this clonotype: The germline gene is not matched at one end of the junction; a read error may be the cause. The chain is built from TRBV2 and TRBJ2-5, with D perhaps TRBD1 (5 bases). This CDR3 region has 13 residues. Germline CDR1 reads SNHLY; CDR2 reads FYNNEI. The CDR3: CASSEFVQGTLLF. The CDR3 DNA follows: TGTGCCAGCAGTGAATTTGTGCAGGGAACATTGCTTTTC.

The chain has TRBV29-1 and TRBJ2-1; D remains unclear. The CDR3 is made up of 16 amino acids. The V end was cut by 4 bases, the J end by 0 bases, with 16 bases between. Germline CDR1 reads SQVTM; CDR2 reads ANQGSEA. The CDR3: CSVGLDGIISYNEQFF. DNA of the CDR3: TGCAGCGTTGGGCTAGATGGGATCATCTCCTACAATGAGCAGTTCTTC.

The rearrangement links TRBV20-1 to TRBJ1-4, with a weak D call TRBD1 (5 bases). This CDR3 spans 14 amino acids. The germline CDR1 and CDR2 sequences are DFQATT and SNEGSKA (reference sequence). In nucleotides, the CDR3 is TGCAGCGTAAACCGGGACGGAACTAATGAAAAACTGTTTTTT. Encoded protein: CSVNRDGTNEKLFF.

This clonotype was detected a few times. This chain uses TRBV27 with TRBJ2-2; D not resolved. Germline assignment: CDR1 MNHEY and CDR2 SMNVEV (reference sequence). V lost 0 bases and J lost 2, with 7 bases in between. CDR3 length equals 15 residues. CDR3 in DNA: TGTGCCAGCAGTTTATCCCCTACTAACACCGGGGAGCTGTTTTTT. Translating gives CASSLSPTNTGELFF.

This clonotype has only a few counts. The gene calls are TRBV25-1 and TRBJ2-1, with 8 bases that match TRBD2. Germline CDR1 is MGHDK and CDR2 is SYGVNS. V trimming: 4 bases; J trimming: 6 bases; junction bases outside the gene matches: 11. The CDR3 covers 16 residues. The CDR3 protein is CASSARGAGAVNEQFF. The CDR3 DNA reads as TGTGCCAGCAGTGCCCGGGGAGCGGGGGCGGTCAATGAGCAGTTCTTC.

The chain recombines TRBV6-1 with TRBJ2-7, with D perhaps matching TRBD2 (6 bases). Trimming took 2 bases from V and 2 from J, leaving 13 bases between them. The length of the CDR3 is 15 residues. Germline assignment: CDR1 MNHNS and CDR2 SASEGT. CDR3 DNA sequence: TGTGCCAGCAGTGAACGCGGGACCGGGGCCTACGAGCAGTACTTC. It is translated as CASSERGTGAYEQYF.